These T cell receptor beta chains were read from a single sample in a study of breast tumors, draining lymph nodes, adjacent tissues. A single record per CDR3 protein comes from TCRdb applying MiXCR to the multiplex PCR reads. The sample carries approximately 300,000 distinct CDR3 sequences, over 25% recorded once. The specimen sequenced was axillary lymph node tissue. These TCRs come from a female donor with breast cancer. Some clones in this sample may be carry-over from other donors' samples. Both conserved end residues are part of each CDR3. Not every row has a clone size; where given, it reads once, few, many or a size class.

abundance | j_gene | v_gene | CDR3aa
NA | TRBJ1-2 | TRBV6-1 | CASSSPRAYFYDYTF
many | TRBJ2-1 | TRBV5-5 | CASNSGVFDNEQFF
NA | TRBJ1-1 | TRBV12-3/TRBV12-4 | CASSLGQGAFF
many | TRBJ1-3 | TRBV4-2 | CASSQEFSRGSGNTIYF
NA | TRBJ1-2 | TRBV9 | CASSQGTTADYGSTF
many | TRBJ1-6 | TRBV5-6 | CASSSSPGRYNSPLHF
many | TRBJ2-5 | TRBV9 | CASSVGPSGVKGETQYF
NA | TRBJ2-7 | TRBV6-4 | CASSDLGTGFVPEQYF
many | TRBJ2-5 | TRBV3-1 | CASSHVRETQYF
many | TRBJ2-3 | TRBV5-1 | CASSLAIASTDTQYF
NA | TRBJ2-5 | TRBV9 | CASSSRTRGETQSF
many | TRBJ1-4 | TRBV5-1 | CASSLGQVEKLFF
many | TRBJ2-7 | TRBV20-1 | CSARDTGRVYEQYF
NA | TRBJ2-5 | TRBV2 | CASSYSGLAGRETQYF
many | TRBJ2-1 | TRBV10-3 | CAISPGTSGRAYNEQFF
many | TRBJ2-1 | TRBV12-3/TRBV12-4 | CASSPRTSGLAYNEQFF
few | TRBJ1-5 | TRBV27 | CASSLTRNQPQHF
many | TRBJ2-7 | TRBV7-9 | CASSPLRLAGVIPYF
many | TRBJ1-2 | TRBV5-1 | CASSLAWQGAAGYTF
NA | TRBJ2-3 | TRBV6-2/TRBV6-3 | CASSMRRLATDTQYF
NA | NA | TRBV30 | CAWSVGDGDTEAFF
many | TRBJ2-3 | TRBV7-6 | CASSLGPAGGEWGTQYF
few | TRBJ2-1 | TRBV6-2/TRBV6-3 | CASRHVGTGIYNEQFF
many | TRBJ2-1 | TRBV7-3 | CASSPGGRGEQFF
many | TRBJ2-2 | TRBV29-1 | CSVPRGGANTGELFF
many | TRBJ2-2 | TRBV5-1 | CASSGTGYGTGELFF
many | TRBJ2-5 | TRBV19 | CASSNSGGQETQYF
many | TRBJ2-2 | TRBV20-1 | CSARVQGTGELFF
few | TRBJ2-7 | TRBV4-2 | CASSQADGTYEQYF
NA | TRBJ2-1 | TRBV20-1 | CSAKSTSGGGDNEQFF
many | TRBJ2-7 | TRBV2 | CASSRETGEQYF
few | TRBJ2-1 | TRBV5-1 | CASSLLTSGGPYNEQFF
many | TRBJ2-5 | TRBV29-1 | CSARDRVLETQYF
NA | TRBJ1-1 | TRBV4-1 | CASSYMAGQMNTEAFF
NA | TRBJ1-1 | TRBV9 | CASSGGDRMNTEAFF
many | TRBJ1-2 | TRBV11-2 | CASSPDNYGYTF
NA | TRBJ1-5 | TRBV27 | CASSGAGLGNQPQHF
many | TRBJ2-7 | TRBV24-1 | CATSDPYEQYF
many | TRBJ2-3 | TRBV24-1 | CATSRTTTQYF
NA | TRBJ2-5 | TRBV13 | CASSTGSSGGTLYF
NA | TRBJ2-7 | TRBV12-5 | CASGLGRDSYEQYF
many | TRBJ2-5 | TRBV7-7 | CASSLGQGFSQETQYF
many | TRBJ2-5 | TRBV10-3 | CAISESAGQETQYF
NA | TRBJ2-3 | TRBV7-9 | CASSLSASGGATDTQYF
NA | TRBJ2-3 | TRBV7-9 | CASSPGDQREKSTDTQYF